These 8 T cell receptor beta chains were sequenced from one sample in a study of CD8 T cells in ankylosing spondylitis. From the 5' RACE reads, TCRdb called clonotypes with MiXCR, one entry per CDR3 protein. The table has 350,000 to 550,000 distinct CDR3 sequences, about 25% seen once; the top ten hold roughly 0.8%. These receptors' antigens are unknown. Whole-study findings and limits: It appeared that ankylosing spondylitis blood was characterized by a TCR beta motif of under ten highly homologous variants.

Sequencing was done on a sample of blood, either unsorted or a sorted T cell fraction (not recorded which). These receptors all come from a male donor with ankylosing spondylitis.

This clonotype was found a few times. This chain uses TRBV5-1 with TRBJ2-1; 8 nucleotides align to TRBD1. J was trimmed by 6 bases and V by 7 bases; bases with no gene match: 9. Germline V gives CDR1 SGHRS, CDR2 YFSETQ. The CDR3 contains 14 residues. The DNA of the CDR3 is TGCGCCAGCCGAAGACAGGGGACTGGCAATGAGCAGTTCTTC. Protein sequence: CASRRQGTGNEQFF. The full variable domain, its missing parts supplied by reference TRBV5-1 and TRBJ2-1, is KAGVTQTPRYLIKTRGQQVTLSCSPISGHRSVSWYQQTPGQGLQFLFEYFSETQRNKGNFPGRFSGRQFSNSRSEMNVSTLELGDSALYLCASRRQGTGNEQFFGPGTRLTVL.

This clonotype has a handful of counts. The genes are TRBV6-1 and TRBJ2-7, with 11 bases lining up with TRBD2. V was clipped by 3 bases and J by 7 bases; unmatched bases: 8. This CDR3 comprises 15 residues. CDR1 is MNHNS, CDR2 SASEGT, per germline. The CDR3 nucleotides read TGTGCCAGCAGTGATAGCGGGAGGGCCCCTGGAGAGCAGTACGTC. Translating it yields CASSDSGRAPGEQYV.

In its sample, this clonotype was seen a few times. In DNA, the CDR3 is TGCAGCGCCCCCGGCTCCCGGGAGGGGCAGTATGGAGATACGCAGTATTTT. Translating it yields CSAPGSREGQYGDTQYF. This rearrangement joins TRBV29-1 to TRBJ2-3, with 8 bases lining up with TRBD2. V gave up 7 bases and J gave up 5 bases; unmatched junction bases: 20. The CDR3 is 17 residues long. Germline V gene data show CDR1 as SQVTM and CDR2 as ANQGSEA.

Ten or more counts support this clonotype. The V call is TRBV7-9, the J call TRBJ2-1; 9 nucleotides match TRBD1. CDR3 length: 16 amino acids. Unmatched junction bases numbered 7, after V lost 2 bases and J lost 5 bases. Germline V gene sequence: CDR1 SEHNR, CDR2 FQNEAQ (reference sequence). The CDR3 DNA reads as TGTGCCAGCAGCTTACGGGCCGGGACAGGGCACAATGAGCAGTTCTTC. It encodes CASSLRAGTGHNEQFF. The variable domain in full, with the rest retrieved from reference TRBV7-9 and TRBJ2-1, is DTGVSQNPRHKITKRGQNVTFRCDPISEHNRLYWYRQTLGQGPEFLTYFQNEAQLEKSRLLSDRFSAERPKGSFSTLEIQRTEQGDSAMYLCASSLRAGTGHNEQFFGPGTRLTVL.

This clonotype was seen ten or more times. The rearrangement joins TRBV3-1 to TRBJ2-2; D remains ambiguous. The CDR3 is made up of 15 amino acids. Germline lookup yields CDR1 LGHDT and CDR2 YNNKEL (reference sequence). Trimming pared 1 base from V and 3 bases from J, leaving 9 bases between. The CDR3: CASSQGSGYTGELFF. The CDR3 nucleotides are TGTGCCAGCAGCCAAGGATCAGGATACACCGGGGAGCTGTTTTTT.

The chain combines TRBV7-7 with TRBJ2-5, with TRBD2 matching over 8 bases. The V segment lost 1 base and the J segment 4 bases; nucleotides outside the gene matches: 8. The CDR3 sequence is 16 residues long. CDR1 is SSHAT, CDR2 FNYEAQ, per germline (reference sequence). CDR3 nucleotides: TGTGCCAGCAGCTTAGTCGGGGCGGGAGGTGTAGAGACCCAGTACTTC. Its protein is CASSLVGAGGVETQYF.

This clonotype came up many times. This sequence joins TRBV7-2 and TRBJ2-1; tentatively, D is TRBD2 (6 bases). V lost 5 bases and J 8 bases, leaving 19 bases between the germline ends. Germline assignment: CDR1 SGHTA and CDR2 FQGNSA. CDR3 length: 15 residues. The CDR3 DNA sequence: TGTGCCAGCAGCACACGTAAGGAGCGGGCTTATGAGCAGTTCTTC. This translates into CASSTRKERAYEQFF.

V is TRBV7-2 and J is TRBJ1-6; maybe TRBD1 (5 bases). The CDR3 is 16 residues long. CDR1 and CDR2 from the germline V gene are SGHTA and FQGNSA. The V and J ends lost 7 bases and 3 bases respectively, with 16 bases between them. The CDR3 loop reads CASTPTRVGYNSPLHF. CDR3 sequence (DNA): TGTGCCAGCACCCCGACCAGGGTCGGCTATAATTCACCCCTCCACTTT.